This T cell receptor (beta chain) was found in a study of cytomegalovirus exposure and HLA in healthy donors. Points from the study as a whole: The study reported that TCR beta sequences accurately predicted HLA-A and HLA-B alleles in most subjects. Reports showed the classifier diagnosing cytomegalovirus status with high specificity and sensitivity.

To note about this clone: What it recognizes is unknown.

The CDR3 is 13 residues long. Germline V CDR1 and CDR2: MNHEY, SVGAGI. The J segment lost 4 bases and the V segment lost 6 bases, leaving 2 bases of the junction unmatched. Vbeta (60) and Jbeta (13) primers were used in the PCR. Produced via immunoSEQ multiplex PCR; TCRdb's table is partial and in-frame only. The sample consists of roughly 130,000 clones, about three quarters of them appearing once. This sequence joins TRBV6-5 and TRBJ1-5; 8 bases map to TRBD1. The sequence derives from a male donor in good health and CMV-seropositive. The sample taken for sequencing was PBMCs. The CDR3 here is CASSWTGNQPQHF. CDR3 DNA sequence: TGTGCCAGCAGCTGGACAGGGAATCAGCCCCAGCATTTT.